The next 18 T cell receptor beta chains were all read from a single sample in a study of T cells after yellow fever vaccination. Using its own MiXCR run on the 5' RACE reads, TCRdb lists one record per CDR3 protein. The sample lists nearly 550,000 distinct CDR3 sequences; 19% were seen once. Sequenced material: PBMCs, taken 15 days after the yellow fever booster vaccination. The receptors derive from a man aged 30-40 years who received the YFV17D yellow fever vaccine.

This clonotype appeared a few times. The J gene is TRBJ2-1, the V gene TRBV11-1; 8 nucleotides line up with TRBD1. CDR1 is SGHAT and CDR2 is FQDESV in the germline V gene (reference sequence). The CDR3 runs to 18 residues. J was trimmed by 4 bases and V by 5 bases; bases with no gene match: 16. The chain's CDR3 is CASSHKLHRDRLYNEQFF. Written as DNA, the CDR3 is TGTGCCAGCAGCCACAAACTCCACCGGGACAGGCTATACAATGAGCAGTTCTTC.

J is TRBJ2-6 and V is TRBV5-1; possibly TRBD2 for D (7 bases). Germline assignment: CDR1 SGHRS and CDR2 YFSETQ. The CDR3 is made up of 17 amino acids. The ends were cut back, 1 base at V and 3 bases at J, with 14 bases in the middle. As DNA, the CDR3 is TGCGCCAGCAGCTTGTGGGGGGGCGAAAATGGGGCCAACGTCCTGACTTTC. Translating it yields CASSLWGGENGANVLTF.

This clonotype has a handful of counts. This chain connects TRBV12-3 or TRBV12-4 to TRBJ2-1, with D perhaps TRBD2 (6 bases). Trimming removed 3 bases at V and 8 bases at J, with 8 bases between. There are 12 residues in the CDR3. CDR3 loop: CASSFGTYEQFF. CDR3 bases: TGTGCCAGCAGTTTCGGGACTTATGAGCAGTTCTTC.

This clonotype was picked up a small number of times. The chain recombines TRBV27 with TRBJ2-3, with D hard to call. Germline CDR1 and CDR2: MNHEY and SMNVEV (reference sequence). Trimming took 7 bases from V and 0 from J, leaving 8 bases between them. The CDR3 totals 13 residues. CDR3 region: CASTSFSTDTQYF. CDR3 in DNA: TGTGCCAGCACGAGTTTTAGCACAGATACGCAGTATTTT.

This clonotype was found a few times. This sequence joins TRBV11-1 and TRBJ2-6; tentatively, D is TRBD1 or TRBD2 (5 bases each). The germline V gene has CDR1 SGHAT and CDR2 FQDESV (reference sequence). This CDR3 is 18 amino acids long. Trimming pared 1 base from V and 0 bases from J, leaving 13 bases between. CDR3 bases: TGTGCCAGCAGCTTAGGGGGACGGACCCACTCTGGGGCCAACGTCCTGACTTTC. Residues: CASSLGGRTHSGANVLTF.

This clonotype was detected ten times or more. The V and J genes are TRBV6-5 and TRBJ2-2; no definite D call. Germline CDR1 and CDR2: MNHEY and SVGAGI. The CDR3 totals 15 residues. V lost 2 bases and J 0 bases, leaving 7 bases between the germline ends. The CDR3 here is CASSYARTNTGELFF. For the CDR3, the DNA is TGTGCCAGCAGTTACGCTCGGACGAACACCGGGGAGCTGTTTTTT.

This rearrangement joins TRBV2 to TRBJ2-7; D not resolved. V lost 2 bases and J lost 8, with 4 bases in between. Germline loops: CDR1 SNHLY, CDR2 FYNNEI. The length of the CDR3 is 10 residues. Here the CDR3 DNA reads TGTGCCAGCAGTGAAACCAAGCAGTACTTC. Translated: CASSETKQYF. Full variable domain (rest looked up from reference TRBV2 and TRBJ2-7): EPEVTQTPSHQVTQMGQEVILRCVPISNHLYFYWYRQILGQKVEFLVSFYNNEISEKSEIFDDQFSVERPDGSNFTLKIRSTKLEDSAMYFCASSETKQYFGPGTRLTVT.

In its sample, this clonotype was seen a few times. The V call is TRBV7-9, the J call TRBJ1-5; no firm D call. Germline lookup yields CDR1 SEHNR and CDR2 FQNEAQ (reference sequence). V shed 2 bases and J shed 0 bases, with 8 bases lying between them. The CDR3 has 15 residues. Here the CDR3 DNA reads TGTGCCAGCAGCTTAAGTGGGTCTAGCAATCAGCCCCAGCATTTT. Amino acid sequence: CASSLSGSSNQPQHF.

The J gene is TRBJ2-7, the V gene TRBV7-9; no clear D gene. The ends were cut back, 7 bases at V and 2 bases at J, with 9 bases in the middle. The CDR3 extends over 12 amino acids. CDR1 SEHNR and CDR2 FQNEAQ come from the germline V gene (reference sequence). CDR3 sequence (DNA): TGTGCCAGCACACCCGCCCCCTACGAGCAGTACTTC. It is translated as CASTPAPYEQYF.

This clonotype was counted only a few times. The CDR3 DNA is TGTGCCACCAGTGAGGGACAGGGATTGACGGAGCAGTTCTTC. Translated: CATSEGQGLTEQFF. The genes are TRBV24-1 and TRBJ2-1, with 9 bases fitting TRBD1. The CDR3 covers 14 residues. Germline values: CDR1 KGHDR, CDR2 SFDVKD. With V trimmed by 4 bases and J by 10 bases, 7 bases remained unmatched.

Only a few counts were recorded for this clonotype. V is TRBV20-1 and J is TRBJ2-4, with D hard to call. Germline assignment: CDR1 DFQATT and CDR2 SNEGSKA (reference sequence). Trimming pared 6 bases from V and 0 bases from J, leaving 15 bases between. The CDR3 extends over 15 amino acids. The CDR3 DNA reads TGCAGTGCCGAATCCGGCATCCTAGCCAAAAACATTCAGTACTTC. This codes for CSAESGILAKNIQYF.

The rearrangement joins TRBV3-1 to TRBJ2-2; D gene unclear. From germline, CDR1 is LGHDT and CDR2 YNNKEL (reference sequence). Trimming shortened V by 6 bases and J by 4 bases, and 6 bases separated the two germline ends. The CDR3 loop spans 12 amino acids. CDR3 amino acids: CASRASTGELFF. CDR3 in DNA: TGTGCCAGCAGGGCAAGCACCGGGGAGCTGTTTTTT.

V usage is TRBV20-1 and J usage is TRBJ2-7; D might be TRBD1 (5 bases). Germline assignment: CDR1 DFQATT and CDR2 SNEGSKA (reference sequence). Trimming took 0 bases from V and 7 from J, leaving 10 bases between them. The CDR3 length is 12 residues. The CDR3 region is CSARDPNREQYF. The CDR3 nucleotides read TGCAGTGCTAGAGATCCGAACAGGGAGCAGTACTTC.

The rearrangement uses TRBV14 and TRBJ2-7, with 9 bases aligning to TRBD1. V was pared by 5 bases and J by 3 bases, with 5 bases of the junction left unmatched. The CDR3 is made up of 14 amino acids. The germline CDR1 and CDR2 sequences are SGHDN and FVKESK. The CDR3 DNA is TGTGCCAGCAGCAGGGGACAGGGAGGCTACGAGCAGTACTTC. It specifies CASSRGQGGYEQYF.

A few counts support this clonotype. The J gene is TRBJ2-7, the V gene TRBV6-1; 8 bases are a match to TRBD2. Germline V gene data show CDR1 as MNHNS and CDR2 as SASEGT. The CDR3 sequence is 14 residues long. Trimming removed 9 bases from V and 2 bases from J; junction bases left unmatched: 9. The CDR3: CASRRREAPYEQYF. CDR3 DNA: TGTGCCAGTCGCAGGCGGGAGGCCCCCTACGAGCAGTACTTC.

This rearrangement joins TRBV5-1 to TRBJ2-7, with 14 positions matching TRBD2. The V gene's germline CDR1 is SGHRS and CDR2 YFSETQ. The CDR3 is 17 amino acids. The V segment lost 0 bases and the J segment 3 bases; nucleotides outside the gene matches: 5. The CDR3 nucleotides read TGCGCCAGCAGCTTGGCGGGACTAGCGGGAGATTTCTACGAGCAGTACTTC. Translating it yields CASSLAGLAGDFYEQYF.

The sample holds many counts of this clonotype. The chain uses TRBV7-2 and TRBJ2-3; 9 nucleotides line up with TRBD1. V shed 0 bases and J 2 bases; nucleotides not matched to a gene: 3. This CDR3 is 16 amino acids long. The germline V gene encodes CDR1 SGHTA and CDR2 FQGNSA. CDR3 bases: TGTGCCAGCAGCTTAGCTGGGACAGGGCCCACAGATACGCAGTATTTT. Translation: CASSLAGTGPTDTQYF.

CDR3 bases: TGTGCCAGCAGGGAGGTGGGGAGGACAGATACGCAGTATTTT. Its protein product is CASREVGRTDTQYF. The chain recombines TRBV2 with TRBJ2-3; possibly TRBD2 for D (6 bases). The V gene's germline CDR1 is SNHLY and CDR2 FYNNEI. This CDR3 region has 14 residues. Trimming shortened V by 6 bases and J by 3 bases, and 13 bases separated the two germline ends.